This T cell receptor beta chain was sequenced for a study of T cells in Graves' hyperthyroidism and ophthalmopathy (dated by TCRdb to the late 2010s). Study-wide context: Peripheral blood samples were taken at the time of initial diagnosis, prior to any treatment. To identify distinguishing TCR V-J signatures, a discovery cohort of roughly 100 patients was used, comprising 43 with Graves' ophthalmopathy and about 59 with stable Graves' hyperthyroidism. Thyroid tissue and blood T-cell repertoires from six Graves' hyperthyroidism patients were also compared in the study. Prospective prediction of ophthalmopathy was tested in an independent validation cohort consisting of about 19 hyperthyroidism patients and approximately 16 patients who later progressed to ophthalmopathy. TCR Vbeta CDR3 sequencing of some 140 peripheral blood samples (fewer than 45 ophthalmopathy, under 80 hyperthyroidism and roughly 17 progressor patients) is reported in the paper. For training and testing, the 100 or so patients in the discovery cohort were randomly divided in a 7:3 ratio. After blood sampling, hyperthyroidism patients were treated with methimazole at a starting dose of 30 mg daily, and ophthalmopathy patients were treated with high-dose intravenous methylprednisolone. On the study overall, not on this receptor specifically: Blood samples also contained most of the expanded thyroid clonotypes (frequency above 0.001), which suggests that blood repertoires may reflect thyroid immune responses. Sample size was not statistically predetermined, and investigators were not blinded to group allocation. A model built on a 13 V-J signature distinguished ophthalmopathy from stable hyperthyroidism, reaching over 85% sensitivity and about 81% specificity in cross-validation and 80%/75% in testing. In validation, the model predicted progression to ophthalmopathy with around 71% sensitivity and about 73% specificity, a median of 6.5 months before onset.

As encoded in the germline V gene, CDR1 is SGHAT while CDR2 is FQNNGV. V lost 4 bases and J lost 2 bases; the stretch between them is 12 bases long. The CDR3 sequence holds 14 residues, the cysteine and phenylalanine included. Only the CDR3 DNA stays, 42 bases, in frame from base 1. At least ten counts were recorded for this clonotype. Its binding antigen is unknown. No base qualities exist here, and no much larger clone lies one base off it. Graves' hyperthyroidism was defined as stable when no progression to ophthalmopathy occurred over 18 months of follow-up. Hyperthyroidism patients were newly diagnosed, had a disease duration of under 2 months, and were aged 18 to 65 years. The study excluded patients with uncontrolled infections, other autoimmune diseases, pregnancy or lactation. Diagnoses were based on clinical symptoms, serum thyroxine and TRAb, thyroid ultrasound and orbital computed tomography. PBMCs were isolated from about 10 ml of fresh peripheral blood by Ficoll-Paque density gradient centrifugation. Total RNA was extracted with Trizol reagent, and quality was checked on an Agilent 2100 Bioanalyzer.

The TCR beta CDR3 regions were amplified from the RNA transcripts. A first-round RT-PCR of the TCR CDR3 used the HTBI primer set with the Qiagen OneStep RT-PCR kit. A second multiplex PCR round built the libraries, followed by size selection and purification. Libraries were sequenced paired-end with 100 bp reads on an Illumina HiSeq2000. Concerning the study's data processing: SOAPnuke was used to process the raw data, removing reads that contained adapters or uncalled bases, had a mean Phred below 15, or lacked an exact match to the constant primer or identifier. COPE v1.2.5 was used to merge the high-quality paired reads, and each unique nucleotide sequence was defined as a clonotype. Clonotypes were aligned to IMGT TRBV, TRBD and TRBJ reference segments using MiTCR v1.1. Analysis was restricted to V-J combinations with a frequency above 0.0001, which covered just over 98% of repertoires. The TCS score was defined as the ratio of F50 (clonal expansion) to E x V (chaos), calculated using BLOSUM62-based TCRdist between CDR3 peptides within each V-J. Welch's t-statistics and random forest reduced around 550 V-J features to about 13, which were used in a naive Bayes classifier (R e1071). TCRdb cleaned the public reads at Q25 with fastp, built clones with MiXCR and kept in-frame beta chains. Identical CDR3 proteins give one entry, which carries the most common genes and DNA. The V and J calls and clone size come from TCRdb's table, not from the authors' own analysis. Counted in this sample were fewer than 350,000 distinct CDR3 sequences; 15% to 20% of them appeared once. Clones ranked in the top ten supply around 54% of the sample.

The sample taken for sequencing was blood. The receptor chain draws on TRBV11-2 and TRBJ2-7; the D gene is possibly TRBD1, with 5 bases matching. This TCR came from a woman in her forties or fifties with Graves' hyperthyroidism. The CDR3 reads as follows: CASSSIGATYEQYF. The DNA sequence reads TGTGCCAGCAGCTCGATAGGGGCTACCTACGAGCAGTACTTC. Outside the CDR3, residues come from the reference TRBV11-2 and TRBJ2-7 proteins, so the full variable domain is: EAGVAQSPRYKIIEKRQSVAFWCNPISGHATLYWYQQILGQGPKLLIQFQNNGVVDDSQLPKDRFSAERLKGVDSTLKIQPAKLEDSAVYLCASSSIGATYEQYFGPGTRLTVT.